The 27 T cell receptor beta chains presented below share a single source sample, sequenced in a study of blood T cell repertoires in COVID-19 (dated by TCRdb to 2018 to 2021). Library construction relied on the immunoSEQ multiplex PCR assay. TCRdb holds this immuneACCESS table with in-frame rearrangements only. Some clones are missing; in checked studies, unresolved V genes explain under half, and the rest has no known cause. The sample table records some 120,000 clones; roughly nine tenths of these occur just once. Of the sample, around a quarter is held by the ten largest clones. The sequenced material came from peripheral blood. The receptors stem from a man in his 70s with active or convalescent COVID-19.

V is TRBV29-1 and J is TRBJ1-2; no clear D. The CDR3 extends over 12 amino acids. The germline CDR1 and CDR2 sequences are SQVTM and ANQGSEA. The germline V and J ends were trimmed by 1 base and 5 bases, with 8 bases remaining between them. CDR3 region: CSVEGLGYGYTF. The CDR3 nucleotides read TGCAGCGTTGAAGGACTCGGGTATGGCTACACCTTC. The whole variable domain, remainder taken from reference TRBV29-1 and TRBJ1-2, is SAVISQKPSRDICQRGTSLTIQCQVDSQVTMMFWYRQQPGQSLTLIATANQGSEATYESGFVIDKFPISRPNLTFSTLTVSNMSPEDSSIYLCSVEGLGYGYTFGSGTRLTVV.

The chain has TRBV28 and TRBJ2-2; D is perhaps TRBD1 (5 bases). The V end lost 5 bases, the J end lost 0 bases, and 10 bases lay between the germline ends. CDR3 size: 15 residues. Germline CDR1 MDHEN, CDR2 SYDVKM. The CDR3 DNA reads as TGTGCCAGCAGTCTTACAGGACCGAACACCGGGGAGCTGTTTTTT. It codes for CASSLTGPNTGELFF.

This chain uses TRBV6-5 with TRBJ1-1; 9 nucleotides align to TRBD1. CDR3 length: 15 residues. Losses at the gene ends were 4 bases for V and 5 bases for J; bases not matched to a gene: 8. Germline-derived CDR1 and CDR2 are MNHEY and SVGAGI. The CDR3 loop reads CASSLGDRGNTEAFF. CDR3 in DNA: TGTGCCAGCAGTTTAGGTGACAGGGGGAATACTGAAGCTTTCTTT.

The CDR3 sequence: CASSGTDMNTEAFF. The CDR3 coding sequence is TGTGCCAGCAGTGGGACAGACATGAACACTGAAGCTTTCTTT. The chain links TRBV7-2 to TRBJ1-1; 7 bases fit TRBD1. Unmatched junction bases numbered 4, after V lost 6 bases and J lost 0 bases. Germline-derived CDR1 and CDR2 are SGHTA and FQGNSA. The CDR3 is made up of 14 amino acids. The whole variable domain, remainder taken from reference TRBV7-2 and TRBJ1-1, is GAGVSQSPSNKVTEKGKDVELRCDPISGHTALYWYRQSLGQGLEFLIYFQGNSAPDKSGLPSDRFSAERTGGSVSTLTIQRTQQEDSAVYLCASSGTDMNTEAFFGQGTRLTVV.

This chain links TRBV5-1 with TRBJ1-1; 7 bases align to TRBD1. J gave up 6 bases and V 2 bases, and 4 bases lay outside the gene matches. The germline CDR1 and CDR2 sequences are SGHRS and YFSETQ. This CDR3 has 13 residues. The CDR3 bases are TGCGCCAGCAGCTTTACAGGGGTGGCTGAAGCTTTCTTT. Translating gives CASSFTGVAEAFF.

This chain uses TRBV5-1 with TRBJ2-7; 10 nucleotides agree with TRBD2. The CDR3 is 16 amino acids. The V gene end was trimmed by 4 bases and the J gene end by 5 bases; junction bases not matched to a gene: 12. Germline lookup yields CDR1 SGHRS and CDR2 YFSETQ. The DNA for the CDR3 is TGCGCCAGCAGCGCCTCGTTCGGGACTAGCGTACACGAGCAGTACTTC. Its translation: CASSASFGTSVHEQYF.

V usage is TRBV11-3 and J usage is TRBJ2-3; D is uncertain. CDR1 is SGHNT, CDR2 YENEEA, per germline. This CDR3 is built from 13 residues. Trimming took 1 base from V and 5 from J, leaving 7 bases between them. This CDR3 reads CASSLGAEDTQYF. Here the CDR3 DNA reads TGTGCCAGCAGCTTAGGGGCCGAAGATACGCAGTATTTT.

The V and J genes are TRBV7-6 and TRBJ1-4, with 9 bases fitting TRBD1. Trimming cost V 5 bases and J 8 bases; bases outside gene matches: 6. The CDR3 consists of 14 residues. Per the germline V gene, CDR1 is SGHVS and CDR2 is FNYEAQ. This CDR3 reads CASSPGQGGEKLFF. CDR3 coding DNA: TGTGCCAGCAGCCCGGGACAGGGTGGAGAAAAACTGTTTTTT.

V is TRBV28 and J is TRBJ2-3; a possible D gene is TRBD2 (6 bases). In germline, CDR1 is MDHEN, CDR2 SYDVKM. The V and J ends lost 4 bases and 3 bases respectively, with 17 bases between them. There are 16 residues in the CDR3. The chain's CDR3 is CASSSLGTLRTDTQYF. CDR3 nucleotides: TGTGCCAGCAGTTCTCTCGGGACTTTACGGACAGATACGCAGTATTTT.

This chain joins TRBV5-1 and TRBJ2-5; 8 bases agree with TRBD1. V lost 2 bases, J lost 0 bases, and 0 bases stayed unmatched. This CDR3 is built from 14 residues. Per germline, CDR1 SGHRS and CDR2 YFSETQ. The CDR3 is CASSLQGDQETQYF. DNA of the CDR3: TGCGCCAGCAGCTTACAGGGGGACCAAGAGACCCAGTACTTC.

The CDR3 bases are TGTGCCAGCACGCCCCGGGGTAACACCGGGGAGCTGTTTTTT. This encodes CASTPRGNTGELFF. The genes are TRBV7-8 and TRBJ2-2, with TRBD2 as a possible D gene (5 bases). The germline V gene encodes CDR1 SGHVS and CDR2 FQNEAQ. The CDR3 extends over 14 amino acids. The V gene lost 7 bases and the J gene lost 2 bases, with 11 bases spanning the gap.

The V gene is TRBV28, the J gene TRBJ1-3, with a possible D match to TRBD1 (6 bases). Germline V gene data show CDR1 as MDHEN and CDR2 as SYDVKM. The CDR3 sequence is 16 residues long. The V end lost 6 bases, the J end lost 0 bases, and 15 bases lay between the germline ends. The CDR3 sequence: CASRSTGKYSGNTIYF. DNA of the CDR3: TGTGCCAGCAGGTCGACAGGAAAATACTCTGGAAACACCATATATTTT.

The CDR3: CASGIRAGPSSYEQYF. As DNA, the CDR3 is TGTGCCAGCGGGATTAGGGCGGGACCAAGCTCCTACGAGCAGTACTTC. The rearrangement uses TRBV28 and TRBJ2-7, with a tentative D call TRBD2 (6 bases). The V and J ends lost 8 bases and 0 bases respectively, with 20 bases between them. Germline V gives CDR1 MDHEN, CDR2 SYDVKM. This CDR3 is built from 16 residues. Filled out from reference TRBV28 and TRBJ2-7, the complete variable domain reads DVKVTQSSRYLVKRTGEKVFLECVQDMDHENMFWYRQDPGLGLRLIYFSYDVKMKEKGDIPEGYSVSREKKERFSLILESASTNQTSMYLCASGIRAGPSSYEQYFGPGTRLTVT.

The V call is TRBV7-9, the J call TRBJ2-6, with a possible D match to TRBD1 (6 bases). Looked up from germline, CDR1 is SEHNR and CDR2 is FQNEAQ (reference sequence). The CDR3 sequence is 17 residues long. Trimming stripped 5 bases from V and 1 base from J, with 15 bases between. The CDR3 reads CASSTNLQGSGANVLTF. CDR3 in DNA: TGTGCCAGCAGCACGAATCTACAGGGTTCTGGGGCCAACGTCCTGACTTTC.

This sequence joins TRBV7-8 and TRBJ1-1, with 11 bases aligning to TRBD1. There are 15 residues in the CDR3. Germline CDR1 and CDR2: SGHVS and FQNEAQ. The J segment lost 6 bases and the V segment lost 5 bases, leaving 8 bases of the junction unmatched. CDR3 DNA: TGTGCCAGCAGCCTATGGACAGGGGGCGTCGCTGAAGCTTTCTTT. It encodes CASSLWTGGVAEAFF.

This clone was seen a single time. This sequence joins TRBV28 and TRBJ1-2, with D tentatively TRBD1 (6 bases). There are 13 residues in the CDR3. Germline V gives CDR1 MDHEN, CDR2 SYDVKM. V was trimmed by 3 bases and J by 4 bases, leaving 9 bases between them. In nucleotides, the CDR3 is TGTGCCAGCAGTTTGCAGGGGACCTATGGCTACACCTTC. Protein: CASSLQGTYGYTF.

The V and J genes are TRBV3-1 (or the pseudogene TRBV3-2) and TRBJ2-1; 11 positions agree with TRBD2. Germline CDR1 and CDR2: LGHDT and YNNKEL (reference sequence). The CDR3 totals 13 residues. V lost 6 bases, J lost 7 bases, and 2 bases stayed unmatched. Written as DNA, the CDR3 is TGTGCCAGCAGACTAGCGGGAGCAAATGAGCAGTTCTTC. Residues: CASRLAGANEQFF.

This chain links TRBV4-1 with TRBJ1-3; D is uncertain. Trimming left V 1 base short and J 0 bases short, with 7 bases between. Germline CDR1 reads MGHRA; CDR2 reads YSYEKL. The CDR3 totals 15 residues. The chain's CDR3 is CASSQVAGSGNTIYF. The CDR3 coding sequence is TGCGCCAGCAGCCAAGTGGCAGGCTCTGGAAACACCATATATTTT.

The rearrangement uses TRBV6-2 or TRBV6-3 and TRBJ2-3; 10 bases agree with TRBD1. From germline, CDR1 is MNHEY and CDR2 SVGEGT. V gave up 5 bases and J gave up 5 bases; unmatched junction bases: 10. The CDR3 length is 16 residues. CDR3: CASSTPLTGGRDTQYF. The CDR3 DNA reads as TGTGCCAGCAGTACCCCATTGACAGGGGGCAGAGATACGCAGTATTTT.

The V gene is TRBV28, the J gene TRBJ2-1, with TRBD2 matching 7 bases. Germline values: CDR1 MDHEN, CDR2 SYDVKM. This CDR3 is 16 amino acids long. V lost 4 bases, J lost 7 bases, and 13 bases stayed unmatched. The CDR3 DNA reads TGTGCCAGCAGTTCGCCTAGCGGTCCCCCGGGGAATGAGCAGTTCTTC. Its translation: CASSSPSGPPGNEQFF.

This clone was found a few times. The junction departs from the called germline gene at one end, perhaps through a read error. This chain joins TRBV30 and TRBJ2-7, with D perhaps matching TRBD1 (5 bases). Germline V lookup: CDR1 GTSNPN, CDR2 SVGIG (reference sequence). This CDR3 has 15 amino acids. The CDR3 sequence is CAWSIPRVPSHEQYF. CDR3 nucleotide sequence: TGTGCCTGGAGTATCCCCAGGGTTCCCTCCCACGAGCAGTACTTC.

The chain couples TRBV10-3 to TRBJ2-3; 11 bases are a match to TRBD2. J lost 4 bases, V lost 5 bases, and 5 bases had no gene match. This CDR3 contains 15 residues. Germline CDR1 reads ENHRY; CDR2 reads SYGVKD. As DNA, the CDR3 is TGTGCCATCAGTAGGCTAGCGGGGGGCCCAGATACGCAGTATTTT. Translation gives CAISRLAGGPDTQYF.

V gene TRBV19 combines with J gene TRBJ1-5, with a possible D match to TRBD1 (5 bases). Germline V gene data show CDR1 as LNHDA and CDR2 as SQIVND (reference sequence). This CDR3 has 16 residues. Trimming removed 3 bases at V and 3 bases at J, with 15 bases between. Written as DNA, the CDR3 is TGTGCCAGTAGTATGAGGGGAGGGAACGTCAATCAGCCCCAGCATTTT. This sequence encodes CASSMRGGNVNQPQHF.

The V gene is TRBV10-3, the J gene TRBJ1-1, with TRBD1 identical over 8 bases. CDR3 length equals 16 residues. Trimming took 4 bases from V and 5 from J; bases not matched to a gene: 12. The germline gives CDR1 ENHRY, CDR2 SYGVKD. CDR3 sequence reads: CAISVAGQALGTEAFF. The CDR3 bases are TGTGCCATCAGTGTGGCGGGACAGGCGCTGGGTACTGAAGCTTTCTTT.

This clone occurred a few times. V usage is TRBV7-9 and J usage is TRBJ2-2, with D unclear. Germline CDR1 reads SEHNR; CDR2 reads FQNEAQ (reference sequence). The CDR3 has 17 amino acids. Trimming pared 7 bases from V and 2 bases from J, leaving 20 bases between. CDR3 sequence: CASTEGPRVGNTGELFF. As DNA, the CDR3 is TGTGCCAGCACCGAAGGACCTAGAGTAGGTAACACCGGGGAGCTGTTTTTT.

This clone appeared a single time. V gene TRBV5-6 combines with J gene TRBJ2-3; TRBD2 agrees at 16 bases. Germline loops: CDR1 SGHDT, CDR2 YYEEEE. CDR3 size: 19 residues. J lost 2 bases, V lost 7 bases, and 13 bases had no gene match. The CDR3 DNA follows: TGTGCCAGCGAAAATTGGGGGACTAGCGGGAGGGAGATCACAGATACGCAGTATTTT. This codes for CASENWGTSGREITDTQYF.

The chain is built from TRBV4-1 and TRBJ1-5; D ambiguous. V was clipped by 6 bases and J by 3 bases, with 9 bases between them. There are 13 residues in the CDR3. Germline V lookup: CDR1 MGHRA, CDR2 YSYEKL. The CDR3 loop reads CASSNSYNQPQHF. The CDR3 DNA is TGCGCCAGCAGTAACAGCTACAATCAGCCCCAGCATTTT.